This is a list of T cell receptor beta chains from one sample in a study of siplizumab effects on memory and regulatory T cells. Profiling relied on immunoSEQ multiplex PCR, and the TCRdb table lists in-frame clones only, not all of them. The data contain 45,000 to 60,000 clones, roughly 87% of them singletons. The specimen sequenced was naive CD8+ T cells sorted from blood. These receptors originate from a human donor in good health. Both conserved end residues are part of each CDR3. The D gene is left open where the match is weak. Expanded clones are given a class, and other clones once, few, many or no size at all.

clone_size: -
j_call: TRBJ2-4
d_call: -
v_call: TRBV30
cdr3_aa: CAWSVTDRTSLIAKNIQYF
cdr3_nt: TGTGCCTGGAGTGTAACGGACCGGACAAGCCTCATAGCCAAAAACATTCAGTACTTC

clone_size: -
j_call: TRBJ2-3
d_call: TRBD1
v_call: TRBV9
cdr3_aa: CASSAFSGQGGDTQYF
cdr3_nt: TGTGCCAGCAGCGCTTTTTCGGGACAGGGGGGAGATACGCAGTATTTT

clone_size: once
j_call: TRBJ2-5
d_call: -
v_call: TRBV4-1
cdr3_aa: CASSQDSGLYGETQYF
cdr3_nt: TGCGCCAGCAGCCAAGATTCAGGCCTGTACGGAGAGACCCAGTACTTC

clone_size: -
j_call: TRBJ1-2
d_call: TRBD1
v_call: TRBV6-5
cdr3_aa: CASSYLLGQGNYGYTF
cdr3_nt: TGTGCCAGCAGTTACCTACTGGGACAGGGGAACTATGGCTACACCTTC

clone_size: -
j_call: TRBJ2-1
d_call: -
v_call: TRBV5-4
cdr3_aa: CASSGHPEDNEQFF
cdr3_nt: TGTGCCAGCAGCGGCCACCCGGAAGACAATGAGCAGTTCTTC

clone_size: -
j_call: TRBJ2-1
d_call: -
v_call: TRBV4-2
cdr3_aa: CASSQEVLAPYNEQFF
cdr3_nt: TGTGCCAGCAGCCAAGAAGTCCTCGCGCCCTACAATGAGCAGTTCTTC

clone_size: -
j_call: TRBJ1-2
d_call: TRBD1
v_call: TRBV5-1
cdr3_aa: CASSLYDRGGGYTF
cdr3_nt: TGCGCCAGCAGCTTGTATGACAGGGGTGGTGGCTACACCTTC

clone_size: -
j_call: TRBJ1-2
d_call: -
v_call: TRBV19
cdr3_aa: CASSIWVQEVYGYTF
cdr3_nt: TGTGCCAGTAGTATATGGGTACAGGAGGTCTATGGCTACACCTTC

clone_size: -
j_call: TRBJ2-1
d_call: TRBD2
v_call: TRBV11-2
cdr3_aa: CASSFSGSLDNEQFF
cdr3_nt: TGTGCCAGCAGCTTTAGCGGGAGCCTGGACAATGAGCAGTTCTTC

clone_size: -
j_call: TRBJ2-1
d_call: TRBD2
v_call: TRBV5-6
cdr3_aa: CASMRDYSERFF
cdr3_nt: TGTGCCAGCATGCGGGACTATTCGGAACGGTTCTTC

clone_size: -
j_call: TRBJ2-7
d_call: -
v_call: TRBV7-9
cdr3_aa: CASSDPLGARTYEQYF
cdr3_nt: TGTGCCAGCAGCGACCCGTTGGGCGCAAGAACCTACGAGCAGTACTTC

clone_size: -
j_call: TRBJ2-7
d_call: TRBD2
v_call: TRBV5-4
cdr3_aa: CASSSLVGLPTGYEQYF
cdr3_nt: TGTGCCAGCAGCTCTCTTGTGGGACTACCCACCGGCTACGAGCAGTACTTC

clone_size: -
j_call: TRBJ1-2
d_call: TRBD1
v_call: TRBV27
cdr3_aa: CASSFQGGSGYTF
cdr3_nt: TGTGCCAGCAGTTTCCAGGGGGGGTCTGGCTACACCTTC

clone_size: once
j_call: TRBJ2-1
d_call: -
v_call: TRBV10-1
cdr3_aa: CASSIGQINEQFF
cdr3_nt: TGCGCCAGCAGCATCGGACAGATCAATGAGCAGTTCTTC

clone_size: -
j_call: TRBJ2-2
d_call: TRBD2
v_call: TRBV9
cdr3_aa: CASSVIGGAPTGELFF
cdr3_nt: TGTGCCAGCAGCGTAATCGGGGGGGCTCCCACCGGGGAGCTGTTTTTT

clone_size: -
j_call: TRBJ2-5
d_call: -
v_call: TRBV5-6
cdr3_aa: CASSFGGSQETQYF
cdr3_nt: TGTGCCAGCAGCTTTGGGGGGTCGCAAGAGACCCAGTACTTC

clone_size: -
j_call: TRBJ2-7
d_call: TRBD1
v_call: TRBV5-6
cdr3_aa: CASSDTGDEQYF
cdr3_nt: TGTGCCAGCAGCGACACAGGGGACGAGCAGTACTTC

clone_size: -
j_call: TRBJ2-1
d_call: -
v_call: TRBV4-1
cdr3_aa: CASSQLGNNEQFF
cdr3_nt: TGCGCCAGCAGCCAATTGGGGAACAATGAGCAGTTCTTC

clone_size: -
j_call: TRBJ1-2
d_call: -
v_call: TRBV27
cdr3_aa: CASSFRPLTGTLGYTF
cdr3_nt: TGTGCCAGCAGTTTCCGCCCGCTCACAGGGACCCTTGGCTACACCTTC

clone_size: once
j_call: TRBJ2-7
d_call: TRBD1
v_call: TRBV7-9
cdr3_aa: CASSPRTGGSYEQYF
cdr3_nt: TGTGCCAGCAGCCCCAGGACAGGGGGCAGCTACGAGCAGTACTTC

clone_size: -
j_call: TRBJ2-7
d_call: TRBD2
v_call: TRBV29-1
cdr3_aa: CSARGGSTYEQYF
cdr3_nt: TGCAGCGCCCGGGGAGGGTCCACCTACGAGCAGTACTTC

clone_size: -
j_call: TRBJ2-5
d_call: -
v_call: TRBV4-1
cdr3_aa: CASSQAPAQPQETQYF
cdr3_nt: TGCGCCAGCAGCCAAGCCCCGGCCCAGCCCCAAGAGACCCAGTACTTC

clone_size: few
j_call: TRBJ1-1
d_call: -
v_call: TRBV7-8
cdr3_aa: CASSFGGRTEAFF
cdr3_nt: TGTGCCAGCAGCTTTGGAGGGCGCACTGAAGCTTTCTTT

clone_size: -
j_call: TRBJ2-7
d_call: TRBD1
v_call: TRBV27
cdr3_aa: CASSRDRGYEQYF
cdr3_nt: TGTGCCAGCAGCCGGGACAGGGGGTACGAGCAGTACTTC

clone_size: -
j_call: TRBJ2-5
d_call: -
v_call: TRBV7-9
cdr3_aa: CASSDSLWETQYF
cdr3_nt: TGTGCCAGCAGCGATAGTCTCTGGGAGACCCAGTACTTC

clone_size: few
j_call: TRBJ1-1
d_call: -
v_call: TRBV7-6
cdr3_aa: CASSSISEAFF
cdr3_nt: TGTGCCAGCAGCTCGATCAGTGAAGCTTTCTTT

clone_size: -
j_call: TRBJ2-3
d_call: TRBD2
v_call: TRBV7-3
cdr3_aa: CASSSGTSGTDTQYF
cdr3_nt: TGTGCCAGCAGCTCCGGGACTAGCGGCACAGATACGCAGTATTTT

clone_size: -
j_call: TRBJ2-3
d_call: -
v_call: TRBV5-1
cdr3_aa: CASSGTTTSTDTQYF
cdr3_nt: TGCGCCAGCAGCGGAACTACAACTAGCACAGATACGCAGTATTTT